Listed below are T cell receptor beta chains from one sample, sequenced in a study of T cells in localized non-small cell lung cancer. TCRdb's table, derived via immunoSEQ multiplex PCR, lists solely in-frame clones and lacks some. The table has under 30,000 clones, 86% seen once. This specimen was peripheral blood, taken before any cancer treatment. The origin of the receptors is a female donor older than 55 with stage I lung adenocarcinoma. Both conserved end residues are part of each CDR3. A D gene is named only where the DNA matches it firmly. Some rows have no size entry. The others give once, few or many, or a class for an expanded clone.

j_call	d_call	v_call	clone_size	cdr3_aa	cdr3_nt
TRBJ1-2	.	TRBV28	.	CASSFGGYGYTF	TGTGCCAGCAGTTTTGGAGGGTATGGCTACACCTTC
TRBJ2-1	TRBD2	TRBV6-4	once	CASSDASGSGGEGNEQFF	TGTGCCAGCAGTGACGCGAGCGGGAGTGGGGGTGAGGGGAATGAGCAGTTCTTC
TRBJ2-4	.	TRBV30	.	CAWGRMLAKNIQYF	TGTGCCTGGGGACGGATGCTAGCCAAAAACATTCAGTACTTC
TRBJ1-4	.	TRBV6-5	.	CASSPERGWDEKLFF	TGTGCCAGCAGTCCGGAGAGGGGATGGGATGAAAAACTGTTTTTT
TRBJ1-1	.	TRBV14	.	CASSQIGAGNTEAFF	TGTGCCAGCAGCCAAATTGGCGCGGGGAACACTGAAGCTTTCTTT
TRBJ2-1	TRBD1	TRBV9	.	CASRPPRTGYDNEQFF	TGTGCCAGCAGGCCACCCAGGACAGGATACGACAATGAGCAGTTCTTC
TRBJ2-7	TRBD1	TRBV2	.	CASSRQGAQGEQYF	TGTGCCAGCAGTCGACAGGGGGCTCAGGGGGAGCAGTACTTC
TRBJ2-1	TRBD2	TRBV18	.	CASSPPTSGSLGYNEQFF	TGTGCCAGCTCACCACCGACTAGCGGTTCCTTGGGCTACAATGAGCAGTTCTTC
TRBJ1-5	TRBD1	TRBV5-5	.	CASSYDRAQPQHF	TGTGCCAGCAGCTACGACAGGGCACAGCCCCAGCATTTT
TRBJ2-5	.	TRBV29-1	.	CSVETGAGREETQYF	TGCAGCGTCGAAACGGGGGCAGGGAGGGAAGAGACCCAGTACTTC
TRBJ1-1	TRBD1	TRBV13	.	CASSRTGFGNTEAFF	TGTGCCAGCAGCAGGACAGGGTTCGGGAACACTGAAGCTTTCTTT
TRBJ1-3	.	TRBV13	.	CASSLGGRGSGNTIYF	TGTGCCAGCAGCTTAGGCGGGAGGGGATCGGGAAACACCATATATTTT
TRBJ2-7	.	TRBV6-1	.	CASSEAFLLSARNEQYF	TGTGCCAGCAGTGAAGCCTTTCTATTGTCGGCGCGTAACGAGCAGTACTTC
TRBJ2-4	.	TRBV6-6	.	CASSRTPGGNIQYF	TGTGCCAGCTCTCGGACGCCCGGAGGAAACATTCAGTACTTC
TRBJ1-1	.	TRBV5-4	.	CASSLARANTEAFF	TGTGCCAGCAGCTTGGCCAGGGCGAACACTGAAGCTTTCTTT
TRBJ2-1	TRBD1	TRBV10-2	.	CASGGSGTGDYNEQFF	TGCGCCAGCGGGGGGTCAGGGACAGGGGATTACAATGAGCAGTTCTTC
TRBJ1-2	TRBD1	TRBV30	.	CAWSRQGHYGYTF	TGTGCCTGGAGCAGACAGGGTCACTATGGCTACACCTTC
TRBJ2-1	.	TRBV1	.	CTSSQDPTGMADEQFF	TGCACCAGCAGCCAAGATCCCACGGGGATGGCTGATGAGCAGTTCTTC
TRBJ2-7	.	TRBV5-4	once	CASSLLTGINEQYF	TGTGCCAGCAGCTTATTAACCGGGATCAACGAGCAGTACTTC
TRBJ2-1	.	TRBV9	.	CASSVAPMGGLFLDEQFF	TGTGCCAGCAGCGTAGCGCCAATGGGGGGGCTTTTTCTGGATGAGCAGTTCTTC
TRBJ2-3	.	TRBV6-5	.	CASSYSPGLGADTQYF	TGTGCCAGCAGTTACTCGCCCGGGCTGGGGGCAGATACGCAGTATTTT
TRBJ1-2	.	TRBV6-1	.	CASRATNGGGYTF	TGTGCCAGCAGGGCTACAAATGGGGGGGGCTACACCTTC
TRBJ2-7	.	TRBV29-1	.	CSIRELYEQYF	TGCAGCATCCGGGAGTTATACGAGCAGTACTTC
TRBJ2-1	TRBD2	TRBV7-9	once	CASSKLAGTSYNEQFF	TGTGCCAGCAGCAAGTTAGCGGGAACTTCCTACAATGAGCAGTTCTTC
TRBJ2-7	TRBD2	TRBV29-1	.	CSVEDLGEGEQYF	TGCAGCGTTGAAGATTTAGGGGAGGGCGAGCAGTACTTC
TRBJ2-2	.	TRBV11-2	.	CASSFHWIHPNTGELFF	TGTGCCAGCAGCTTTCATTGGATTCACCCGAACACCGGGGAGCTGTTTTTT
TRBJ2-2	TRBD2	TRBV14	.	CASIPRASGPGELFF	TGTGCCAGCATCCCACGGGCTAGCGGGCCCGGGGAGCTGTTTTTT
TRBJ1-4	.	TRBV11-3	.	CASSPEGGVEKLFF	TGTGCCAGCAGCCCCGAGGGGGGCGTTGAAAAACTGTTTTTT
TRBJ1-2	.	TRBV18	.	CASSQGSDYGYTF	TGTGCCAGCTCCCAGGGAAGCGACTATGGCTACACCTTC
TRBJ1-5	.	TRBV6-1	.	CASRQEAGGQPQHF	TGTGCCAGCAGACAGGAAGCCGGGGGTCAGCCCCAGCATTTT
TRBJ2-7	.	TRBV10-3	.	CAISESIRGHEQYF	TGTGCCATCAGTGAGTCTATAAGGGGCCACGAGCAGTACTTC
TRBJ1-4	.	TRBV9	.	CASSVHGTNEKLFF	TGTGCCAGCAGCGTACATGGGACTAATGAAAAACTGTTTTTT
TRBJ1-5	.	TRBV19	few	CASSIGAQGSGQPQHF	TGTGCCAGTAGTATAGGAGCACAGGGTTCAGGGCAGCCCCAGCATTTT
TRBJ1-1	TRBD1	TRBV5-1	.	CASSRDRGERAFF	TGCGCCAGCAGCCGGGACAGGGGGGAGCGTGCTTTCTTT
TRBJ2-1	.	TRBV9	.	CASSVEAFLAGNDDEQFF	TGTGCCAGCAGCGTTGAGGCCTTCCTTGCGGGGAACGACGATGAGCAGTTCTTC
TRBJ2-7	TRBD1	TRBV7-8	.	CASSLERTGLAYEQYF	TGTGCCAGCAGCTTAGAGAGGACAGGTTTAGCCTACGAGCAGTACTTC
TRBJ1-1	.	TRBV30	.	CASVRPAGLYTEAFF	TGTGCCTCTGTACGTCCAGCGGGTTTGTACACTGAAGCTTTCTTT
TRBJ2-7	.	TRBV5-4	.	CASSFETYEQYF	TGTGCCAGCAGCTTCGAGACCTACGAGCAGTACTTC
TRBJ2-7	TRBD1	TRBV5-6	.	CASSPRATGPPYEQYF	TGTGCCAGCAGCCCGAGGGCGACAGGGCCGCCCTACGAGCAGTACTTC
TRBJ1-1	TRBD1	TRBV5-8	.	CASSGRDRATEAFF	TGTGCCAGCAGCGGCCGGGACAGGGCCACTGAAGCTTTCTTT
TRBJ2-5	TRBD2	TRBV7-9	.	CASSSGSETQYF	TGTGCCAGCTCTAGCGGGAGTGAGACCCAGTACTTC
TRBJ1-2	TRBD1	TRBV4-2	.	CASSQETGVYGYTF	TGTGCCAGCAGCCAAGAAACAGGGGTCTATGGCTACACCTTC
TRBJ2-7	TRBD2	TRBV5-6	.	CASSYPPSGGKREQYF	TGTGCCAGCAGCTACCCTCCTAGCGGGGGTAAGAGGGAGCAGTACTTC
TRBJ1-1	.	TRBV19	.	CASSGGERRNTEAFF	TGTGCCAGTAGTGGGGGGGAGAGGAGGAACACTGAAGCTTTCTTT
TRBJ1-4	TRBD1	TRBV7-7	.	CASSTGTGDEKLFF	TGTGCTAGCAGCACCGGGACAGGGGATGAAAAACTGTTTTTT
TRBJ2-3	TRBD1	TRBV9	few	CASSPGTVFGTDTQYF	TGTGCCAGCAGCCCGGGGACAGTTTTCGGCACAGATACGCAGTATTTT
TRBJ2-1	.	TRBV2	.	CAGSGYNEQFF	TGTGCCGGTTCGGGGTACAATGAGCAGTTCTTC
TRBJ1-4	.	TRBV18	.	CASSPGQNEKLFF	TGTGCCAGCTCACCTGGACAAAATGAAAAACTGTTTTTT
TRBJ2-3	.	TRBV18	.	CASSGQWGTDTQYF	TGTGCCAGCTCAGGACAGTGGGGCACAGATACGCAGTATTTT